This section outlines one TCR beta chain sequence together with its context. Its antigen remains unknown. Assay used: immunoSEQ multiplex PCR; TCRdb lists only in-frame clones, some missing. Of around 78,000 clones listed, roughly 90% were seen once; the top ten hold 3.5% to 5%. Germline V gene lookup returns CDR1 SGHAT and CDR2 FQNNGV. With 4 bases removed from V and 1 base from J, the gap between germline ends came to 13 bases. This CDR3 comprises 15 residues. The data belong to a study of T cell responses to AZD1222 COVID-19 vaccine. General study findings and limits: Recipients of AZD1222 seropositive at baseline numbered only 6 or 7. Among the donors, most were white British and more were female, and clonal diversity was possibly underestimated. A reported finding is that nearly half of spike-specific TCRs target unmutated variant regions. Repertoire sampling occurred only after the peak T cell response.

Sample: peripheral blood, taken on day 0 of AZD1222 vaccination. This rearrangement joins TRBV11-2 to TRBJ1-2, with D uncertain. This TCR was sampled from an adult in good health. CDR3 nucleotide sequence: TGTGCCAGCAGCTCTCTCAGGTCAATTAACTATGGCTACACCTTC. Translating it yields CASSSLRSINYGYTF.